Included here is one T cell receptor (beta chain) sequence, with context. Germline V CDR1 and CDR2: KGHSH, LQKENI. V lost 3 bases to trimming and J lost 4 bases; unmatched junction nucleotides: 2. The CDR3 covers 14 residues. This specimen comes from a study of blood T cell repertoires in COVID-19. Profiled with immunoSEQ multiplex PCR; TCRdb holds only in-frame clones, not every one. This table has more than 300,000 clones, roughly nine tenths appearing once. The rearrangement uses TRBV18 and TRBJ2-1; 8 positions agree with TRBD2. The sample taken for sequencing was PBMCs or T cells enriched from blood (not recorded which). This receptor was identified in a young woman who had recovered from COVID-19. The CDR3 loop is CASSPLAGYNEQFF. CDR3 sequence (DNA): TGTGCCAGCTCACCTCTAGCGGGTTACAATGAGCAGTTCTTC.